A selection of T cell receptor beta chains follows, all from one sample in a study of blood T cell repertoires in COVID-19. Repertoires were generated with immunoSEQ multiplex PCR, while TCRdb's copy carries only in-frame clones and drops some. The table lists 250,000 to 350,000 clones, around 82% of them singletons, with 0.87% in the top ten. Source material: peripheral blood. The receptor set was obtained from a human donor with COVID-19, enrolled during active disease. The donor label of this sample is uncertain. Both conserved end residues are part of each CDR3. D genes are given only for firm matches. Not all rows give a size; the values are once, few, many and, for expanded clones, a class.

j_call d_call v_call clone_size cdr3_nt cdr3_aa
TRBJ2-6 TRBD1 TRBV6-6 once TGTGCCAGCAGTCCTCAGGGGGTTGAGCCTTCGGGGGCCAACGTCCTGACTTTC CASSPQGVEPSGANVLTF
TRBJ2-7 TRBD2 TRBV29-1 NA TGCAGCGTTGGGGAGCGGGGGGCCTACGAGCAGTACTTC CSVGERGAYEQYF
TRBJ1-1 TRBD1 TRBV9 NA TGTGCCAGCAGCGCGATGACAGGGGGCACTGAAGCTTTCTTT CASSAMTGGTEAFF
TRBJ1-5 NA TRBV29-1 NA TGCAGCGCGACGGCGGGTGGTCAGCCCCAGCATTTT CSATAGGQPQHF
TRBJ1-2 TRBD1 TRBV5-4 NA TGTGCCAGCAGCTTTCCCTTTTCCGGGACAGGGAAATATGGCTACACCTTC CASSFPFSGTGKYGYTF
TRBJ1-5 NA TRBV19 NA TGTGCCAGTAGCCGGACAGCCGATAGCAATCAGCCCCAGCATTTT CASSRTADSNQPQHF
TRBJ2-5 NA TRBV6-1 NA TGTGCCAGCAGTGAAGGATCGACCCCGGGAGAGACCCAGTACTTC CASSEGSTPGETQYF
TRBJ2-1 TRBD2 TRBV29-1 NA TGCAGCGTTGAAAGACTAGCGGGAAGGAATGAGCAGTTCTTC CSVERLAGRNEQFF
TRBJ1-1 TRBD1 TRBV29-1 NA TGCAGCGCGGGACAGGCCCACGGGACTGAAGCTTTCTTT CSAGQAHGTEAFF
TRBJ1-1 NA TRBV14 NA TGTGCCAGCAGCCAAGAAAGGCTCCTAGGGAACACTGAAGCTTTCTTT CASSQERLLGNTEAFF
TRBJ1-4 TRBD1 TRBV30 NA TGTGCCGGACAAGGGGGCCCTGAAAAACTGTTTTTT CAGQGGPEKLFF
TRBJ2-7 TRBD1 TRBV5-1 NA TGCGCCAGCAGCTTGGAGGGGGCGGACGAGCAGTACTTC CASSLEGADEQYF
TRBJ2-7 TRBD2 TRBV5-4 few TGTGCCAGCAGCTTGGGGGGACTAGCGGGAGTTGAGGAGCAGTACTTC CASSLGGLAGVEEQYF
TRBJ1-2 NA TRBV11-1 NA TGTGCCAGCAGCCCCTGGACAGCGGCGGGCTACACCTTC CASSPWTAAGYTF
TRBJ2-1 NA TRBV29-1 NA TGCAGCTCAAGTCAGGGCGGGACCTACAATGAGCAGTTCTTC CSSSQGGTYNEQFF
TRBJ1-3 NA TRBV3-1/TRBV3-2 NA TGTGCCAGCAGCCAAGTGGGGCAGGTTGGAAACACCATATATTTT CASSQVGQVGNTIYF
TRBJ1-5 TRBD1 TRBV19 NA TGTGCCAGTAGTCGTACAGGGGGCGGTCAGCCCCAGCATTTT CASSRTGGGQPQHF
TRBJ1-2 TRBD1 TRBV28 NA TGTGCCAGCAGTTTACCCGACAGGGCGAATGGCTACACCTTC CASSLPDRANGYTF
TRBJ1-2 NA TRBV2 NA TGTGCCAGCAGCAACTTCTATGGCTACACCTTC CASSNFYGYTF
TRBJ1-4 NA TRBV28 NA TGTGCCAGCAGCCTTGCAGGTTCAACTAATGAAAAACTGTTTTTT CASSLAGSTNEKLFF
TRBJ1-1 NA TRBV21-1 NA TGTGCCAGCAGCCACGGGGGACGGGGGGTGAACACTGAAGCTTTCTTT CASSHGGRGVNTEAFF
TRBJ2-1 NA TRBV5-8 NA TGTGCCAGCAGTATCAGGGTCTCCTCCTACAATGAGCAGTTCTTC CASSIRVSSYNEQFF
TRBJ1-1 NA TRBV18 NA TGTGCCAGCTCCCAGAACAGGGAGAACACTGAAGCTTTCTTT CASSQNRENTEAFF
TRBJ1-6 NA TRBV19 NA TGTGCCAGTACTCCAACAGGTCCCTATAATTCACCCCTCCACTTT CASTPTGPYNSPLHF